Listed below are T cell receptor beta chains from one sample, sequenced in a study of blood T cell repertoires in COVID-19. Method: immunoSEQ multiplex PCR; TCRdb's copy keeps in-frame clones and lacks some. Counted here are approximately 300,000 clones, approximately 90% occurring once; the ten biggest clones make up about 5%. The specimen was peripheral blood. The receptors stem from a man aged 35 to 55 with acute or convalescent COVID-19. The CDR3 runs from the conserved cysteine through the conserved F or W. Each record gives: CDR3 protein, CDR3 DNA, D gene, J gene, V gene, clone size. D genes are given only for firm matches. The size field is filled for only some rows; it gives once, few, many or a size class.

CDR3aa: CASGLQGGGEAFF
CDR3nt: TGTGCTAGTGGTTTGCAGGGGGGAGGTGAAGCTTTCTTT
d_gene: TRBD1
j_gene: TRBJ1-1
v_gene: TRBV12-5
abundance: .

CDR3aa: CASSWTSGGYEQFF
CDR3nt: TGTGCCAGCAGCTGGACTAGCGGGGGCTATGAGCAGTTCTTC
d_gene: TRBD2
j_gene: TRBJ2-1
v_gene: TRBV27
abundance: .

CDR3aa: CASSSRGNIQYF
CDR3nt: TGTGCCAGCAGCTCCAGGGGGAACATTCAGTACTTC
d_gene: TRBD1
j_gene: TRBJ2-4
v_gene: TRBV5-4
abundance: .

CDR3aa: CASTPDRGANYGYTF
CDR3nt: TGTGCCAGCACCCCTGACAGGGGAGCTAACTATGGCTACACCTTC
d_gene: TRBD1
j_gene: TRBJ1-2
v_gene: TRBV6-4
abundance: .

CDR3aa: CASSQVEDATEAFF
CDR3nt: TGTGCCAGCAGCCAAGTGGAGGATGCCACTGAAGCTTTCTTT
d_gene: .
j_gene: TRBJ1-1
v_gene: TRBV4-2
abundance: once

CDR3aa: CASSPSIDNEQFF
CDR3nt: TGTGCCAGCTCACCAAGCATCGACAATGAGCAGTTCTTC
d_gene: .
j_gene: TRBJ2-1
v_gene: TRBV18
abundance: .

CDR3aa: CASSIGQHSNQPQHF
CDR3nt: TGTGCCAGCAGCATCGGACAGCATAGCAATCAGCCCCAGCATTTT
d_gene: .
j_gene: TRBJ1-5
v_gene: TRBV5-8
abundance: .

CDR3aa: CASSQVGTGDSYEQYF
CDR3nt: TGTGCCAGCAGCCAAGTTGGGACAGGCGATTCCTACGAGCAGTACTTC
d_gene: TRBD1
j_gene: TRBJ2-7
v_gene: TRBV4-2
abundance: .

CDR3aa: CASSGVQGESPLHF
CDR3nt: TGTGCCAGCAGCGGAGTACAGGGGGAGTCACCCCTCCACTTT
d_gene: TRBD1
j_gene: TRBJ1-6
v_gene: TRBV5-6
abundance: .

CDR3aa: CASSTTIGGYEKLFF
CDR3nt: TGTGCCAGTAGTACCACGATCGGGGGGTATGAAAAACTGTTTTTT
d_gene: .
j_gene: TRBJ1-4
v_gene: TRBV19
abundance: .

CDR3aa: CAGRSEATEAFF
CDR3nt: TGTGCCGGCAGATCCGAGGCGACTGAAGCTTTCTTT
d_gene: .
j_gene: TRBJ1-1
v_gene: TRBV2
abundance: .

CDR3aa: CASSLRYRSGGANTGELFF
CDR3nt: TGCGCCAGCAGCTTGCGGTATCGTAGCGGGGGGGCCAACACCGGGGAGCTGTTTTTT
d_gene: TRBD2
j_gene: TRBJ2-2
v_gene: TRBV5-1
abundance: .

CDR3aa: CAISDTGEPYEQYF
CDR3nt: TGTGCCATCAGTGACACAGGGGAGCCCTACGAGCAGTATTTC
d_gene: TRBD1
j_gene: TRBJ2-7
v_gene: TRBV10-3
abundance: .

CDR3aa: CASSPPGTGGQPQHF
CDR3nt: TGTGCCAGCAGCCCGCCAGGGACAGGGGGACAGCCCCAGCATTTT
d_gene: TRBD1
j_gene: TRBJ1-5
v_gene: TRBV6-2/TRBV6-3
abundance: .

CDR3aa: CASMRGTTGLGTGELFF
CDR3nt: TGTGCCAGTATGAGGGGGACGACGGGCCTTGGGACCGGGGAGCTGTTTTTT
d_gene: .
j_gene: TRBJ2-2
v_gene: TRBV19
abundance: .

CDR3aa: CAWSEARSGGPKNIQYF
CDR3nt: TGTGCCTGGAGTGAGGCCCGTAGCGGGGGGCCCAAAAACATTCAGTACTTC
d_gene: TRBD2
j_gene: TRBJ2-4
v_gene: TRBV30
abundance: .

CDR3aa: CASSLRQGSTEAFF
CDR3nt: TGTGCCAGCAGCCTACGACAGGGCAGCACTGAAGCTTTCTTT
d_gene: TRBD1
j_gene: TRBJ1-1
v_gene: TRBV3-1/TRBV3-2
abundance: .